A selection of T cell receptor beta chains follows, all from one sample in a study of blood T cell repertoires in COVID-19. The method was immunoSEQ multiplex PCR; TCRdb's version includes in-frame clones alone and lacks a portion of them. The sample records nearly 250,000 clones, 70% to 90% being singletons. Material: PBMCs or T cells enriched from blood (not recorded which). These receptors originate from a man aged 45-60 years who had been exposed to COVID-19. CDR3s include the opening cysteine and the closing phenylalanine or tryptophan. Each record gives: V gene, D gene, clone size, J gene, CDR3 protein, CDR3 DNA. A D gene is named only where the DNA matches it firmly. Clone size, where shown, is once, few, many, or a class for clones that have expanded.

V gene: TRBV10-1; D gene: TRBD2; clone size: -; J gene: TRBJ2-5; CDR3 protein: CASSDEDGRLKETQYF; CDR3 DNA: TGCGCCAGCAGTGACGAGGACGGGAGGCTGAAAGAGACCCAGTACTTC
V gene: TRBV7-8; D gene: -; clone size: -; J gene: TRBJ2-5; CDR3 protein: CASSLKVLIRGMETQYF; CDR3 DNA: TGTGCCAGCAGCTTAAAAGTTTTAATCAGGGGTATGGAGACCCAGTACTTC
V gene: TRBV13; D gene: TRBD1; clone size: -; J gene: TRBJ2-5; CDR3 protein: CASSRDRGYETQYF; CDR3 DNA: TGTGCCAGCAGCAGAGACAGGGGCTATGAGACCCAGTACTTC
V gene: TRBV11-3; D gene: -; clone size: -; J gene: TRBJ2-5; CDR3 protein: CASSLLSKETQYF; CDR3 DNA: TGTGCCAGCAGCCTCCTTTCTAAAGAGACCCAGTACTTC
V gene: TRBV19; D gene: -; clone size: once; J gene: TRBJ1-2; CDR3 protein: CASSIQTNYGYTF; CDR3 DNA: TGTGCCAGTAGTATACAGACTAACTATGGCTACACCTTC
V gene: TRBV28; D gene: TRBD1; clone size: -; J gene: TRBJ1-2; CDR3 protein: CASSLYGTGVGYTF; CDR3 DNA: TGTGCCAGCAGTTTATACGGGACAGGGGTCGGCTACACCTTC
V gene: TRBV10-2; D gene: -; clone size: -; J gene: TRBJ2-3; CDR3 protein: CASSVSSGVVIDTQYF; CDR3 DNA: TGCGCCAGCAGTGTATCGTCGGGGGTAGTGATAGATACGCAGTATTTT
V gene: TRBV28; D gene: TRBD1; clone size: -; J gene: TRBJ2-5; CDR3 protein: CASSPTGTGGQETQYF; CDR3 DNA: TGTGCCAGCAGTCCCACCGGGACAGGGGGCCAAGAGACCCAGTACTTC
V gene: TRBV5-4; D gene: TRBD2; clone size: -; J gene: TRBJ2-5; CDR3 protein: CASSLGGLAGGPAKTQYF; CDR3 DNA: TGTGCCAGCAGCTTGGGGGGACTAGCGGGAGGGCCGGCGAAGACCCAGTACTTC
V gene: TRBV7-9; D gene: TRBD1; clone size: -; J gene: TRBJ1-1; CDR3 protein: CASSFGQDTEAFF; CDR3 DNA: TGTGCCAGCAGCTTTGGACAGGACACTGAAGCTTTCTTT
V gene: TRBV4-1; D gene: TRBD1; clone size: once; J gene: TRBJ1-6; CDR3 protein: CASSQLTGSSSLHF; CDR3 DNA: TGCGCCAGCAGCCAACTGACAGGGAGTTCGTCCCTCCACTTT
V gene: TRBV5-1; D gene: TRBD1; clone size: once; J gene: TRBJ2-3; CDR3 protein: CASSLQGTDTQYF; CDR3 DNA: TGCGCCAGCAGCCTACAGGGGACAGATACGCAGTATTTT
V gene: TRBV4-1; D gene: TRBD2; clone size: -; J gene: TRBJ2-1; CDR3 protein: CASSQILAGGYNEQFF; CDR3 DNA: TGCGCCAGCAGCCAGATTCTAGCGGGGGGGTACAATGAGCAGTTCTTC
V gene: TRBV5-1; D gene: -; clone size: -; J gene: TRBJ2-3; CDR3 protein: CASSLDLGRTFTDTQYF; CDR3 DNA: TGCGCCAGCAGCTTGGATTTAGGGCGGACTTTCACAGATACGCAGTATTTT
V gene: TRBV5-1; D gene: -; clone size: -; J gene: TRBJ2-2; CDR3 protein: CASGFPSTGELFF; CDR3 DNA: TGCGCCAGCGGCTTTCCCTCCACCGGGGAGCTGTTTTTT